This record concerns one T cell receptor beta chain sequence. Its antigen is still unknown. Base qualities are missing; no much larger clone stands one base away. The source of the sample is a study of control samples from healthy donors and cancer patients (dated by TCRdb to 2020 to 2022). The library was prepared using the immunoSEQ multiplex PCR assay. This is the immuneACCESS table as TCRdb keeps it, with only in-frame sequences that have V and J called. A part of the clones is gone; compared with another copy, unresolved V genes explain less than half, and the rest is unexplained. In this sample the table shows about 93,000 clones, around 90% of which occur a single time. In total, the top ten clones hold roughly 14% of the sample. The germline V gene provides CDR1 SGDLS and CDR2 YYNGEE. The CDR3 runs 16 amino acids, cysteine and phenylalanine included. Only the CDR3 DNA is retained, 48 bases long and in frame from the first base. V loses 4 bases at its end and J loses 2 bases; junction bases beyond the gene matches: 9.

The specimen was blood. The rearranged chain carries TRBV9 and TRBJ2-3; 8 bases in the middle match TRBD1. This receptor was obtained from a woman in her sixties or seventies in good health. CDR3 reads: CASSLFDRGTTDTQYF. In nucleotide form, the sequence is TGTGCCAGCAGCCTATTCGACAGGGGTACCACAGATACGCAGTATTTT.